These 10 T cell receptor beta chains were all obtained from the same sample, sequenced in a study of T-cell memory formation after mild COVID-19. Each CDR3 protein gets one entry after TCRdb re-called the 5' RACE reads with MiXCR. The top ten hold about a fifth of the sample, which has 300,000 to 400,000 distinct CDR3 sequences, roughly 15% seen once. The source material was PBMCs or a T cell subset sorted from them (not recorded which). Source of these receptors: a man younger than 35 who had mild COVID-19 (a few samples of this study predate the infection). Cell type and time point are not known.

The chain carries TRBV27 and TRBJ2-1; D is undetermined. The germline V gene has CDR1 MNHEY and CDR2 SMNVEV (reference sequence). V lost 5 bases, J lost 2 bases, and 4 bases lay in between. The CDR3 length is 12 residues. DNA for the CDR3: TGTGCCAGCAGTATTCCCTACAATGAGCAGTTCTTC. This sequence encodes CASSIPYNEQFF.

The chain has TRBV6-5 and TRBJ2-5; no clear D gene. V was shortened by 2 bases and J by 1 base, with 11 bases between the two germline ends. The CDR3 has 15 residues. Germline V gene data show CDR1 as MNHEY and CDR2 as SVGAGI. The CDR3 region is CASSYRGVIQETQYF. CDR3 coding DNA: TGTGCCAGCAGTTACCGTGGGGTTATCCAAGAGACCCAGTACTTC.

The chain is built from TRBV11-2 and TRBJ1-3; D is unresolved. V shed 2 bases and J shed 0 bases, with 5 bases lying between them. Germline CDR1 is SGHAT and CDR2 is FQNNGV. The CDR3 consists of 14 residues. The CDR3 coding sequence is TGTGCCAGCAGCTTAATGGGCTCTGGAAACACCATATATTTT. The encoded protein is CASSLMGSGNTIYF. Full variable domain (outside the CDR3, taken from reference TRBV11-2 and TRBJ1-3): EAGVAQSPRYKIIEKRQSVAFWCNPISGHATLYWYQQILGQGPKLLIQFQNNGVVDDSQLPKDRFSAERLKGVDSTLKIQPAKLEDSAVYLCASSLMGSGNTIYFGEGSWLTVV.

The chain has TRBV5-6 and TRBJ1-5, with D perhaps TRBD1 (5 bases). Trimming pared 3 bases from V and 4 bases from J, leaving 11 bases between. The CDR3 loop spans 14 amino acids. CDR1 is SGHDT and CDR2 is YYEEEE in the germline V gene. CDR3 coding DNA: TGTGCCAGCAGCTGGGGACGGGGTAATCAGCCCCAGCATTTT. This encodes CASSWGRGNQPQHF.

This clonotype was observed a few times. This chain joins TRBV9 and TRBJ1-1, with 8 bases fitting TRBD1. The CDR3 loop spans 14 amino acids. Trimming took 2 bases from V and 3 from J; bases not matched to a gene: 3. CDR1 and CDR2 from the germline V gene are SGDLS and YYNGEE. CDR3 amino acids: CASSVETGDTEAFF. The CDR3 bases are TGTGCCAGCAGCGTCGAGACAGGGGACACTGAAGCTTTCTTT.

Only a few counts were recorded for this clonotype. V usage is TRBV15 and J usage is TRBJ1-6; no clear D. Germline lookup yields CDR1 LNHNV and CDR2 YYDKDF (reference sequence). The CDR3 length is 14 residues. V lost 1 base to trimming and J lost 9 bases, with 10 bases between them. CDR3 in amino acids: CATSRGLGFSPLHF. DNA for the CDR3: TGTGCCACCAGCAGAGGGTTGGGATTTTCACCCCTCCACTTT.

This clonotype was seen a few times. The chain links TRBV6-5 to TRBJ1-4; D remains unclear. V lost 4 bases to trimming and J lost 0 bases, with 15 bases between them. Germline V gives CDR1 MNHEY, CDR2 SVGAGI. The CDR3 is made up of 17 amino acids. DNA for the CDR3: TGTGCCAGCAGTTTACAGACGACTCCCACAACTAATGAAAAACTGTTTTTT. Amino acid sequence: CASSLQTTPTTNEKLFF.

This clonotype was found many times. This rearrangement joins TRBV5-1 to TRBJ2-2; 9 nucleotides agree with TRBD2. V trimming: 4 bases; J trimming: 2 bases; junction bases outside the gene matches: 9. The CDR3 consists of 17 residues. In germline, CDR1 is SGHRS, CDR2 YFSETQ. CDR3 residues: CASSMSSGAINTGELFF. As DNA, the CDR3 is TGCGCCAGCAGCATGTCTAGCGGGGCGATAAACACCGGGGAGCTGTTTTTT.

The chain recombines TRBV6-6 with TRBJ1-5; possible D gene TRBD1, 6 bases. Germline V lookup: CDR1 MNHNY, CDR2 SVGAGI (reference sequence). The CDR3 runs to 14 residues. V was cut by 7 bases and J by 3 bases, with 13 bases left in between. CDR3 in DNA: TGTGCCAGCACCAACCCAGGGGTCAATCAGCCCCAGCATTTT. Its translation is CASTNPGVNQPQHF.

This clonotype occurred a few times. CDR3 nucleotide sequence: TGCGCCAGCGGTACGGGGGGCAACACTGAAGCTTTCTTT. This encodes CASGTGGNTEAFF. This chain uses TRBV5-1 with TRBJ1-1; D is perhaps TRBD1 (6 bases). Germline CDR1 is SGHRS and CDR2 is YFSETQ. This CDR3 has 13 residues. Trimming removed 7 bases from V and 2 bases from J, with 12 bases in between.